This T cell receptor (beta chain) comes out of a study of blood T cell repertoires in COVID-19. Study summary: Whether acute or convalescent, the COVID-19 samples came from the United States, Italy and Spain.

Sequencing used immunoSEQ multiplex PCR; TCRdb keeps in-frame clones, though not all of them. The table includes approximately 300,000 clones, roughly 91% detected once. V was trimmed by 1 base and J by 3 bases, leaving 16 bases between them. Germline V CDR1 and CDR2: SGHTA, FQGNSA. The CDR3 runs 17 residues. Source material: peripheral blood. The receptor comes from a man aged 45-60 years with active or convalescent COVID-19. The chain joins TRBV7-2 to TRBJ1-5; tentative D call: TRBD1 (5 bases). This chain's CDR3 is CASSLGTGRGVNQPQHF. As DNA, the CDR3 is TGTGCCAGCAGCTTAGGGACTGGGAGGGGAGTCAATCAGCCCCAGCATTTT. Combining the CDR3 with reference TRBV7-2 and TRBJ1-5 gives the whole variable domain GAGVSQSPSNKVTEKGKDVELRCDPISGHTALYWYRQSLGQGLEFLIYFQGNSAPDKSGLPSDRFSAERTGGSVSTLTIQRTQQEDSAVYLCASSLGTGRGVNQPQHFGDGTRLSIL.